One sample yielded the 18 T cell receptor beta chains listed below, sequenced in a study of shared T cell receptors in the human thymus. Here immunoSEQ multiplex PCR was the method, and the copy in TCRdb shows in-frame clones only, minus some. The sample yields about 380,000 clones, more than 85% seen once. Source material: thymocytes. The source is a human donor.

The rearrangement links TRBV5-6 to TRBJ2-1; the D call may be TRBD1 or TRBD2 (7 bases each). The CDR3 sequence is 17 residues long. Germline CDR1 SGHDT, CDR2 YYEEEE. V was shortened by 6 bases and J by 1 base, with 20 bases between the two germline ends. The CDR3 coding sequence is TGTGCCAGCACCAAGGGGGGGGACAGCGCATCCTACAATGAGCAGTTCTTC. It codes for CASTKGGDSASYNEQFF.

Comments on this clone: Germline is not matched at one junction end, which may reflect a read error. V is TRBV11-2 and J is TRBJ2-7; D unclear. This CDR3 has 11 residues. The germline gives CDR1 SGHAT, CDR2 FQNNGV. The CDR3 here is CASSFPTPRHF. CDR3 sequence (DNA): TGTGCCAGCAGCTTCCCCACTCCAAGGCACTTC.

The V call is TRBV7-9, the J call TRBJ2-7; either TRBD1 or TRBD2 may supply D (6 bases each). The CDR3 covers 17 residues. The germline V gene encodes CDR1 SEHNR and CDR2 FQNEAQ (reference sequence). Trimming took 5 bases from V and 6 from J, leaving 26 bases between them. In nucleotides, the CDR3 is TGTGCCAGCAGCCCCTGGGGGGCGACAGGAAAGTTGTCCGAGCAGTACTTC. It is translated as CASSPWGATGKLSEQYF.

J is TRBJ2-2 and V is TRBV7-9; D is uncertain. Germline CDR1 is SEHNR and CDR2 is FQNEAQ (reference sequence). The CDR3 is made up of 19 amino acids. V dropped 1 base and J dropped 0 bases, with 18 bases sitting between them. CDR3 bases: TGTGCCAGCAGCTTAGTATCTATGGCAGCGTTTGCGAACACCGGGGAGCTGTTTTTT. This encodes CASSLVSMAAFANTGELFF.

CDR3 loop: CASSFRPGAGGPQAFF. The DNA of the CDR3 is TGTGCCAGCAGTTTCCGTCCCGGGGCAGGGGGTCCCCAAGCTTTCTTT. This sequence joins TRBV28 and TRBJ1-1; 7 bases agree with TRBD1. CDR3 size: 16 residues. CDR1 MDHEN and CDR2 SYDVKM come from the germline V gene. Losses at the gene ends were 3 bases for V and 9 bases for J; bases not matched to a gene: 16.

The chain recombines TRBV27 with TRBJ2-2; 7 nucleotides line up with TRBD1. Germline CDR1 and CDR2: MNHEY and SMNVEV (reference sequence). J was trimmed by 4 bases and V by 7 bases; bases with no gene match: 9. This CDR3 has 15 residues. The CDR3 sequence: CASNKGAPGTGELFF. The CDR3 region has the DNA TGTGCCAGCAATAAGGGGGCGCCGGGCACCGGGGAGCTGTTTTTT.

The chain is built from TRBV14 and TRBJ2-3, with D hard to call. Germline CDR1 reads SGHDN; CDR2 reads FVKESK. The CDR3 totals 14 residues. The ends were cut back, 5 bases at V and 4 bases at J, with 13 bases in the middle. Here the CDR3 DNA reads TGTGCCAGCAGCGGGCGAGTAACGGCAGATACGCAGTATTTT. This translates into CASSGRVTADTQYF.

The chain has TRBV28 and TRBJ1-2, with a possible D match to TRBD1 (5 bases). CDR1 MDHEN and CDR2 SYDVKM come from the germline V gene. V lost 4 bases and J 8 bases, leaving 14 bases between the germline ends. The CDR3 is 13 amino acids. The CDR3, as DNA: TGTGCCAGCAGTTCATCAGGGTCGGAAGGCTACACCTTC. Translated, it gives CASSSSGSEGYTF.

The V and J genes are TRBV7-3 and TRBJ2-7, with D unclear. Germline CDR1 reads SGHTA; CDR2 reads FQGTGA. This CDR3 has 8 amino acids. Between the trimmed V and J ends, which lost 7 bases and 12 bases, there was a span of 7 bases. CDR3 bases: TGTGCCAGCACCCCGCCGTACTTC. Translating gives CASTPPYF.

This CDR3 is CASSQGSSGVNEQFF. The CDR3 nucleotides are TGTGCCAGCAGCCAAGGTTCTAGCGGGGTAAATGAGCAGTTCTTC. This chain uses TRBV14 with TRBJ2-1; TRBD2 matches at 9 bases. The CDR3 has 15 residues. Germline values: CDR1 SGHDN, CDR2 FVKESK. J was trimmed by 7 bases and V by 1 base; bases with no gene match: 5.

J is TRBJ1-4 and V is TRBV27, with a tentative D call TRBD1 (5 bases). Germline V gene sequence: CDR1 MNHEY, CDR2 SMNVEV (reference sequence). The CDR3 totals 15 residues. V lost 6 bases to trimming and J lost 4 bases, with 15 bases between them. For the CDR3, the DNA is TGTGCCAGCAGGGACATTCGGGGTATTAATGAAAAACTGTTTTTT. This sequence encodes CASRDIRGINEKLFF.

The chain combines TRBV7-2 with TRBJ2-3; possible D gene TRBD1, 6 bases. CDR1 SGHTA and CDR2 FQGNSA come from the germline V gene. The CDR3 contains 16 residues. Trimming removed 4 bases from V and 0 bases from J, with 14 bases in between. The CDR3: CASSWGTRKSTDTQYF. The CDR3 region has the DNA TGTGCCAGCAGCTGGGGGACAAGGAAAAGCACAGATACGCAGTATTTT.

This chain uses TRBV4-1 with TRBJ1-1; tentatively, D is TRBD1 (5 bases). Deletions cut 5 bases from V and 10 bases from J, with 17 bases between. CDR3 length: 13 residues. CDR1 is MGHRA, CDR2 YSYEKL, per germline. The CDR3 reads CASSAGTPALAFF. For the CDR3, the DNA is TGCGCCAGCAGCGCAGGGACCCCGGCCCTAGCTTTCTTT.

The rearrangement uses TRBV4-2 and TRBJ2-7, with 10 bases lining up with TRBD1. Germline CDR1 and CDR2: LGHNA and YNFKEQ. The V segment lost 0 bases and the J segment 4 bases; nucleotides outside the gene matches: 15. The CDR3 contains 19 residues. In DNA, the CDR3 is TGTGCCAGCAGCCAAGATCCAACTCCGACAGGGGGCAAATGGTACGAGCAGTACTTC. It codes for CASSQDPTPTGGKWYEQYF.

The J gene is TRBJ2-1, the V gene TRBV10-2; TRBD2 might be the D (5 bases). Deletions cut 0 bases from V and 12 bases from J, with 21 bases between. The CDR3 sequence is 16 residues long. Germline V gene lookup returns CDR1 WSHSY and CDR2 SAAADI. The CDR3 nucleotides read TGCGCCAGCAGTGAGTCGGGAACTAGTGCCTCGGATGGGCAGTTCTTC. Its translation: CASSESGTSASDGQFF.

This CDR3 reads CASRIEQGPGELFF. CDR3 in DNA: TGTGCCAGCAGGATCGAACAGGGCCCCGGGGAGCTGTTTTTT. The chain couples TRBV5-6 to TRBJ2-2, with D tentatively TRBD1 (6 bases). This CDR3 has 14 residues. The germline V gene has CDR1 SGHDT and CDR2 YYEEEE. V dropped 5 bases and J dropped 6 bases, with 14 bases sitting between them.

The CDR3 here is CASSFRGLEQFYGYTF. The DNA for the CDR3 is TGTGCCAGCAGTTTCAGAGGCCTGGAACAGTTTTATGGCTACACCTTC. This chain uses TRBV28 with TRBJ1-2; no definite D call. V lost 3 bases to trimming and J lost 5 bases, with 19 bases between them. The length of the CDR3 is 16 residues. Germline CDR1 reads MDHEN; CDR2 reads SYDVKM.

The chain links TRBV7-3 to TRBJ2-3; possible D gene TRBD1, 6 bases. Germline CDR1 and CDR2: SGHTA and FQGTGA. Trimming stripped 4 bases from V and 0 bases from J, with 14 bases between. The CDR3 has 16 residues. The CDR3 sequence is CASSSSARGSTDTQYF. In nucleotides, the CDR3 is TGTGCCAGCAGCTCGTCCGCCAGGGGAAGCACAGATACGCAGTATTTT.